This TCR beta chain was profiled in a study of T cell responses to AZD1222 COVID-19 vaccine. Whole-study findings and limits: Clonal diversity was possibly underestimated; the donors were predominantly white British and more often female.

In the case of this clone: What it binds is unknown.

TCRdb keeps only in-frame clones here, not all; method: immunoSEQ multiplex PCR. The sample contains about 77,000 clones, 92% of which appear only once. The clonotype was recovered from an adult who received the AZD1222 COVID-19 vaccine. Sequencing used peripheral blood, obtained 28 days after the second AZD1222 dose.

The chain's CDR3 is CASSVGQFEAFF. For the CDR3, the DNA is TGCGCCAGCAGCGTGGGACAATTCGAAGCTTTCTTT. V gene TRBV4-1 combines with J gene TRBJ1-1, with D possibly being TRBD1 (6 bases). Germline V lookup: CDR1 MGHRA, CDR2 YSYEKL. Trimming took off 5 bases at V and 8 bases at J, with 12 bases between the two ends. The CDR3 is 12 residues long.